This TCR beta chain was captured in a study of blood T cell repertoires in COVID-19. The method was immunoSEQ multiplex PCR; TCRdb's version includes in-frame clones alone and lacks a portion of them. The sample has a few hundred thousand clones; 80% to 90% are singletons. The germline V gene encodes CDR1 DFQATT and CDR2 SNEGSKA (reference sequence). Trimming took 3 bases from V and 3 from J; bases not matched to a gene: 20. The CDR3 is made up of 19 amino acids. The chain couples TRBV20-1 to TRBJ2-1; TRBD2 matches at 7 bases. The TCR sequence derives from a man aged 18-30 years with acute COVID-19. Material for sequencing was PBMCs or T cells enriched from blood (not recorded which). CDR3 bases: TGCAGTGCTAGTTGGACACGGAGCCAACTAGCGCCCAACTACAATGAGCAGTTCTTC. Residues: CSASWTRSQLAPNYNEQFF.